These 27 T cell receptor beta chains share one sample of origin, sequenced in a study of blood T cell repertoires in COVID-19. Libraries were prepared by immunoSEQ multiplex PCR; TCRdb keeps only in-frame clonotypes and omits some of them. Of about 320,000 clones listed, around 92% were seen once; the top ten hold more than 9.5%. The sequenced sample consisted of peripheral blood. The receptors originated from a woman aged 25 to 45 with COVID-19, enrolled during active disease.

This clone was detected only a few times. V gene TRBV3-1 (or the pseudogene TRBV3-2) combines with J gene TRBJ1-1, with D possibly matching TRBD1 (6 bases). The CDR3 totals 15 residues. The V gene lost 1 base and the J gene lost 4 bases, with 13 bases spanning the gap. Germline V gene data show CDR1 as LGHDT and CDR2 as YNNKEL (reference sequence). The CDR3 region is CASSQVRQTGTEAFF. The CDR3 DNA is TGTGCCAGCAGCCAAGTACGACAGACAGGCACTGAAGCTTTCTTT.

This chain joins TRBV6-6 and TRBJ1-1; 7 bases match TRBD1. V lost 8 bases and J lost 4; bases outside the gene matches: 13. This CDR3 is 15 amino acids long. In germline, CDR1 is MNHNY, CDR2 SVGAGI (reference sequence). CDR3 protein: CASGGGFDWSTEAFF. CDR3 DNA: TGTGCCAGCGGAGGGGGCTTCGACTGGAGCACTGAAGCTTTCTTT.

This chain connects TRBV5-1 to TRBJ1-1, with D maybe TRBD1 (5 bases). The germline V gene has CDR1 SGHRS and CDR2 YFSETQ. This CDR3 spans 14 amino acids. With 1 base removed from V and 8 bases from J, the gap between germline ends came to 15 bases. The CDR3 is CASSLLPGKVEAFF. The DNA for the CDR3 is TGCGCCAGCAGCTTGCTCCCAGGGAAGGTCGAAGCTTTCTTT. The variable domain in full, completed from reference TRBV5-1 and TRBJ1-1, reads KAGVTQTPRYLIKTRGQQVTLSCSPISGHRSVSWYQQTPGQGLQFLFEYFSETQRNKGNFPGRFSGRQFSNSRSEMNVSTLELGDSALYLCASSLLPGKVEAFFGQGTRLTVV.

The chain joins TRBV5-4 to TRBJ2-7, with D unresolved. V gave up 4 bases and J gave up 5 bases, with 22 bases separating them. Germline lookup yields CDR1 SGHNT and CDR2 YYREEE (reference sequence). This CDR3 contains 16 residues. The CDR3 DNA reads TGTGCCAGCAGCGCGCGCTCGAGCCCCCTTTTTAACGAGCAGTACTTC. This codes for CASSARSSPLFNEQYF.

The chain couples TRBV29-1 to TRBJ1-2, with 8 bases lining up with TRBD1. CDR3 length: 12 amino acids. Losses at the gene ends were 6 bases for V and 4 bases for J; bases not matched to a gene: 4. Germline lookup yields CDR1 SQVTM and CDR2 ANQGSEA. The CDR3 nucleotides read TGCAGCGTGGGGACAGGTCTCTATGGCTACACCTTC. As protein: CSVGTGLYGYTF.

The V gene is TRBV21-1, the J gene TRBJ1-4; the table's D gene call, TRBD1, was not cross checked with the DNA. TRBV21-1 is shown as a pseudogene. The CDR3 has 14 amino acids. In nucleotides, the CDR3 is TGTGCCAGCAGCAAAAGGACAGGGGGCGAAAAACTGTTTTTT. Translating it yields CASSKRTGGEKLFF.

The V and J genes are TRBV19 and TRBJ1-1; D not certain. CDR1 and CDR2 (germline): LNHDA, SQIVND (reference sequence). Trimming removed 5 bases at V and 4 bases at J, with 11 bases between. The CDR3 loop spans 13 amino acids. The CDR3 sequence is CASSLAGFTEAFF. The CDR3 nucleotides read TGTGCCAGTAGTTTGGCGGGATTCACTGAAGCTTTCTTT. The whole variable domain, remainder taken from reference TRBV19 and TRBJ1-1, is DGGITQSPKYLFRKEGQNVTLSCEQNLNHDAMYWYRQDPGQGLRLIYYSQIVNDFQKGDIAEGYSVSREKKESFPLTVTSAQKNPTAFYLCASSLAGFTEAFFGQGTRLTVV.

In nucleotides, the CDR3 is TGTGCCAGCAGTGAAGGGTGGGTGAGGCAGCCCCAGCATTTT. Amino acid sequence: CASSEGWVRQPQHF. The chain is built from TRBV2 and TRBJ1-5; D gene uncertain. The CDR3 has 14 amino acids. V lost 1 base to trimming and J lost 7 bases, with 11 bases between them. Germline values: CDR1 SNHLY, CDR2 FYNNEI.

The chain employs TRBV18 and TRBJ1-5; D is unclear. With 1 base removed from V and 6 bases from J, the gap between germline ends came to 7 bases. This CDR3 has 13 amino acids. The germline V gene encodes CDR1 KGHSH and CDR2 LQKENI. CDR3: CASSPHEGQPQHF. Here the CDR3 DNA reads TGTGCCAGCTCACCACACGAGGGTCAGCCCCAGCATTTT.

The rearrangement joins TRBV19 to TRBJ1-6; D is unresolved. The CDR3 has 15 residues. V was clipped by 5 bases and J by 7 bases, with 15 bases between them. Germline V gene data show CDR1 as LNHDA and CDR2 as SQIVND (reference sequence). This CDR3 is CASSWAFSANSPLHF. For the CDR3, the DNA is TGTGCCAGTAGTTGGGCCTTTAGTGCAAATTCACCCCTCCACTTT. Full variable domain (missing parts from reference TRBV19 and TRBJ1-6): DGGITQSPKYLFRKEGQNVTLSCEQNLNHDAMYWYRQDPGQGLRLIYYSQIVNDFQKGDIAEGYSVSREKKESFPLTVTSAQKNPTAFYLCASSWAFSANSPLHFGNGTRLTVT.

The rearrangement joins TRBV5-1 to TRBJ2-5; possibly TRBD2 for D (6 bases). CDR1 and CDR2 from the germline V gene are SGHRS and YFSETQ. Trimming shortened V by 0 bases and J by 5 bases, and 11 bases separated the two germline ends. This CDR3 comprises 14 residues. For the CDR3, the DNA is TGCGCCAGCAGCTTGGGTAGCGGCCAGGAGACCCAGTACTTC. Its protein product is CASSLGSGQETQYF.

V is TRBV5-1 and J is TRBJ2-7, with TRBD1 identical over 7 bases. This CDR3 is built from 16 residues. The germline CDR1 and CDR2 sequences are SGHRS and YFSETQ. The V segment lost 0 bases and the J segment 1 base; nucleotides outside the gene matches: 7. CDR3 sequence: CASSLGVGQLSYEQYF. As DNA, the CDR3 is TGCGCCAGCAGCTTGGGGGTGGGACAGTTATCCTACGAGCAGTACTTC.

The sample holds one count of this clone. The chain uses TRBV19 and TRBJ2-1; tentatively, D is TRBD1 (5 bases). This CDR3 region has 14 residues. V lost 5 bases and J 1 base, leaving 9 bases between the germline ends. The germline gives CDR1 LNHDA, CDR2 SQIVND (reference sequence). Here the CDR3 reads CASSLRTSYNEQFF. CDR3 DNA sequence: TGTGCCAGTAGTCTCCGGACATCCTACAATGAGCAGTTCTTC.

The chain uses TRBV28 and TRBJ2-5; D remains ambiguous. Germline V CDR1 and CDR2: MDHEN, SYDVKM. There are 14 residues in the CDR3. V lost 1 base, J lost 1 base, and 7 bases lay in between. The CDR3: CASSLSMSQETQYF. CDR3 nucleotides: TGTGCCAGCAGTTTATCCATGAGCCAAGAGACCCAGTACTTC.

V usage is TRBV24-1 and J usage is TRBJ1-2; 7 bases agree with TRBD1. Germline values: CDR1 KGHDR, CDR2 SFDVKD. The CDR3 consists of 12 residues. With V trimmed by 4 bases and J by 6 bases, 1 base remained unmatched. CDR3: CATSDDRDGYTF. The CDR3 DNA follows: TGTGCCACCAGTGACGACAGGGATGGCTACACCTTC.

This sequence joins TRBV19 and TRBJ1-5; 12 bases agree with TRBD1. Unmatched junction bases numbered 15, after V lost 7 bases and J lost 2 bases. CDR3 length equals 19 residues. In germline, CDR1 is LNHDA, CDR2 SQIVND (reference sequence). CDR3 nucleotides: TGTGCCAGTAAGCCCCGGGGACAGGGGGCTATGGGGGGCAATCAGCCCCAGCATTTT. Its protein product is CASKPRGQGAMGGNQPQHF.

V gene TRBV9 combines with J gene TRBJ2-3; TRBD2 might be the D (5 bases). The CDR3 length is 16 residues. CDR1 is SGDLS, CDR2 YYNGEE, per germline. V was clipped by 3 bases and J by 2 bases, with 16 bases between them. As DNA, the CDR3 is TGTGCCAGCAGCGCTCCCTCGGGGATCTCCACAGATACGCAGTATTTT. Residues: CASSAPSGISTDTQYF. Drawing the rest from reference TRBV9 and TRBJ2-3, the complete variable domain is DSGVTQTPKHLITATGQRVTLRCSPRSGDLSVYWYQQSLDQGLQFLIQYYNGEERAKGNILERFSAQQFPDLHSELNLSSLELGDSALYFCASSAPSGISTDTQYFGPGTRLTVL.

Of note for this clone: Other DNA sequences in this specimen translate into the identical CDR3. V usage is TRBV5-1 and J usage is TRBJ2-7; D not certain. The germline V gene has CDR1 SGHRS and CDR2 YFSETQ. V was shortened by 2 bases and J by 1 base, with 10 bases between the two germline ends. The CDR3 has 14 residues. The CDR3, as DNA: TGCGCCAGCAGCTTATCGAGAGAGTCCTACGAGCAGTACTTC. Translated: CASSLSRESYEQYF.

V and J are TRBV10-1 and TRBJ2-3, with D possibly matching TRBD2 (6 bases). The V gene lost 10 bases and the J gene lost 4 bases, with 21 bases spanning the gap. The CDR3 contains 15 residues. In germline, CDR1 is WNHNN, CDR2 SYGVQD (reference sequence). The CDR3 coding sequence is TGCGCCACCTTGCGAAGCGGGCACCCCGCAGATACGCAGTATTTT. This translates into CATLRSGHPADTQYF.

The chain couples TRBV6-5 to TRBJ1-6; 8 bases fit TRBD1. Germline V gene sequence: CDR1 MNHEY, CDR2 SVGAGI. The CDR3 covers 16 residues. V was clipped by 2 bases and J by 5 bases; unmatched bases: 5. CDR3 loop: CASSYRGTGDNSPLHF. CDR3 bases: TGTGCCAGCAGTTACAGGGGGACAGGTGATAATTCACCCCTCCACTTT.

This chain uses TRBV6-5 with TRBJ2-7, with TRBD1 matching 7 bases. CDR1 is MNHEY, CDR2 SVGAGI, per germline. V dropped 0 bases and J dropped 3; count of bases not matched to a gene: 8. The CDR3 contains 16 residues. Here the CDR3 reads CASSYSVGQVFYEQYF. The CDR3 DNA reads TGTGCCAGCAGTTACTCGGTCGGACAGGTGTTCTACGAGCAGTACTTC.

The CDR3 DNA is TGTGCCAGCAGCCCATTGCGGGGTTCAGGTCGCGAGCAGTACTTC. This gives the protein CASSPLRGSGREQYF. The chain has TRBV14 and TRBJ2-7; possible D gene TRBD2, 6 bases. V was cut by 4 bases and J by 6 bases, with 19 bases left in between. CDR1 is SGHDN and CDR2 is FVKESK in the germline V gene. CDR3 length equals 15 residues.

The V gene is TRBV11-3, the J gene TRBJ2-3; TRBD1 agrees at 9 bases. Germline lookup yields CDR1 SGHNT and CDR2 YENEEA. The CDR3 is 17 residues long. Trimming took 0 bases from V and 1 from J; bases not matched to a gene: 5. CDR3 amino acids: CASSLDLRDRGTDTQYF. CDR3 DNA: TGTGCCAGCAGCTTAGATCTCCGGGACAGGGGCACAGATACGCAGTATTTT.

This sequence joins TRBV4-2 and TRBJ2-2; D might be TRBD2 (6 bases). V was cut by 0 bases and J by 3 bases, with 11 bases left in between. CDR3 size: 16 residues. CDR1 is LGHNA, CDR2 YNFKEQ, per germline. CDR3 sequence reads: CASSQDWAGHTGELFF. DNA for the CDR3: TGTGCCAGCAGCCAAGATTGGGCGGGGCACACCGGGGAGCTGTTTTTT.

Only one count was recorded for this clone. Other DNA sequences within the sample encode an identical CDR3. The rearrangement joins TRBV29-1 to TRBJ1-1; no clear D gene. Between the trimmed V and J ends, which lost 4 bases and 0 bases, there was a span of 6 bases. Germline CDR1 and CDR2: SQVTM and ANQGSEA. The CDR3 spans 12 residues. The CDR3 sequence: CSVGRVNTEAFF. CDR3 bases: TGCAGCGTTGGGAGGGTGAACACTGAAGCTTTCTTT.

As for this clone: The sample holds other DNA sequences that translate to the same CDR3. This rearrangement joins TRBV27 to TRBJ1-2, with TRBD1 matching 7 bases. Germline values: CDR1 MNHEY, CDR2 SMNVEV (reference sequence). With 6 bases clipped from V and 5 bases from J, the junction kept 6 bases outside the gene matches. There are 13 residues in the CDR3. CDR3 in amino acids: CASSSGTAYGYTF. DNA of the CDR3: TGTGCCAGCAGCTCCGGGACAGCGTATGGCTACACCTTC.

The V and J genes are TRBV6-5 and TRBJ2-2; no firm D call. This CDR3 contains 14 residues. Trimming took 6 bases from V and 1 from J, leaving 9 bases between them. Germline V gene sequence: CDR1 MNHEY, CDR2 SVGAGI. The CDR3 DNA sequence: TGTGCCAGCAGACGAGACTGGAACACCGGGGAGCTGTTTTTT. Encoded protein: CASRRDWNTGELFF.